These T cell receptor beta chains were read from a single sample in a study of CD8 T cells in Susac syndrome. TCRdb reanalysed the immunoSEQ multiplex PCR reads using MiXCR and keeps one entry per CDR3 protein. The profile covers some 180,000 distinct CDR3 sequences, with 85% to 95% appearing a single time and approximately 0.099% taken by the ten largest. Sequencing was performed on CD4+ T cells from PBMCs. These receptors were obtained from a human donor with Susac syndrome. Each CDR3 is given with its conserved first and last residue. D genes are given only for firm matches. Size values are once, few and many counts, or a class for expanded clones, and some rows have none.

j_call clone_size d_call v_call cdr3_nt cdr3_aa
TRBJ2-7 . TRBD1 TRBV5-4 TGTGCCAGCAGCCAAGACAGGGCGGGCGAGCAGTACTTC CASSQDRAGEQYF
TRBJ2-7 . . TRBV19 TGTGCCAGTAAGGGGACGGGAACTTCCTACGAGCAGTACTTC CASKGTGTSYEQYF
TRBJ2-7 once . TRBV28 TGTGCCAGCAAGGACGTCTCCTACGAGCAGTACTTC CASKDVSYEQYF
TRBJ2-5 . TRBD1 TRBV7-2 TGTGCCAGCAGTCGGGACAGGGTGAGGGTAGAGACCCAGTACTTC CASSRDRVRVETQYF
TRBJ2-4 . . TRBV12-5 TGTGCTAGTGGTTTGGCATCAGGGCCCAAAAACATTCAGTACTTC CASGLASGPKNIQYF
TRBJ2-1 . . TRBV6-2/TRBV6-3 TGTGCCTCCAAGCGGGCTAGCTCCTACAATGAGCAGTTCTTC CASKRASSYNEQFF
TRBJ2-3 . TRBD2 TRBV20-1 TGCAGTGTTCACAATAGCGGGGGGACAGATACGCAGTATTTT CSVHNSGGTDTQYF
TRBJ2-2 . TRBD1 TRBV5-1 TGCGCCAGCAGCTTGGTATGGGGACAGGGAAACACCGGGGAGCTGTTTTTT CASSLVWGQGNTGELFF
TRBJ2-5 . TRBD1 TRBV28 TGTGCCAGCAGTTTATTTCGGCGGACAGGGATAAAGACCCAGTACTTC CASSLFRRTGIKTQYF
TRBJ1-4 . . TRBV5-1 TGCGCCAGCAGCTTGGGCGGCAGTCATTTGGCTAATGAAAAACTGTTTTTT CASSLGGSHLANEKLFF
TRBJ2-2 . TRBD2 TRBV5-1 TGCGCCAGCAGCTTGGGGACTAGCGCTAACACCGGGGAGCTGTTTTTT CASSLGTSANTGELFF
TRBJ1-6 . . TRBV9 TGTGCCAGCAGCGCCTTCGACAGTAATTCACCCCTCCACTTT CASSAFDSNSPLHF
TRBJ2-3 . . TRBV7-2 TGTGCCAGCAGCTTAAGTGGGGGGCTTATAGATACGCAGTATTTT CASSLSGGLIDTQYF
TRBJ2-5 . . TRBV9 TGTGCCAGCAGCTCGGGACCGCTGTACCAAGAGACCCAGTACTTC CASSSGPLYQETQYF
TRBJ1-1 . . TRBV29-1 TGCAGCGTTGGCTGGGGTTTCAGCACTGAAGCTTTCTTT CSVGWGFSTEAFF
TRBJ2-5 once . TRBV5-1 TGCGCCAGCAGCTTGGGATTTGGGGCAGAGACCCAGTACTTC CASSLGFGAETQYF
TRBJ1-4 . TRBD1 TRBV3-1 TGTGCCAGCAGCGGGGAACAGGGGGCTGAAAAACTGTTTTTT CASSGEQGAEKLFF
TRBJ1-2 . . TRBV6-2/TRBV6-3 TGTGCCAGCAGTTACCAGGACAGATATGGCTACACCTTC CASSYQDRYGYTF
TRBJ2-1 . . TRBV11-2 TGTGCCAGCAGCTTTACAGGGAACAATGAGCAGTTCTTC CASSFTGNNEQFF
TRBJ1-2 . . TRBV5-8 TGTGCCAGCAGCTCCCGACTGATTAACTATGGCTACACCTTC CASSSRLINYGYTF
TRBJ1-5 . TRBD1 TRBV12-3/TRBV12-4 TGTGCCAGCAGTGGGACAGGGGCCAATCAGCCCCAGCATTTT CASSGTGANQPQHF
TRBJ2-7 . . TRBV5-6 TGTGCCAGCAGCTGGGAGACAGGGAGGGCATCCATCGAGCAGTACTTC CASSWETGRASIEQYF
TRBJ2-7 . TRBD2 TRBV7-2 TGTGCCAGCAGTGCTGGACTAGCGGGCCTCTACGAGCAGTACTTC CASSAGLAGLYEQYF
TRBJ2-1 . TRBD2 TRBV14 TGTGCCAGCAGCCGTGGTAGCGGGAGGAATGAGCAGTTCTTC CASSRGSGRNEQFF
TRBJ1-1 . TRBD1 TRBV7-3 TGTGCCAGCAGCACAACAGGGGTCATAGATGCCACTGAAGCTTTCTTT CASSTTGVIDATEAFF
TRBJ1-1 . TRBD1 TRBV15 TGTGCCACCAGCAGAGACCCAGGGGGTACCATGAACACTGAAGCTTTCTTT CATSRDPGGTMNTEAFF
TRBJ1-2 . . TRBV28 TGTGCCAGCGGACCACATGAACAGGGAGGCTATGGCTACACCTTC CASGPHEQGGYGYTF
TRBJ1-2 once . TRBV4-3 TGCGCCAGCAGCCAAGATCTTGGGCAATATGGCTACACCTTC CASSQDLGQYGYTF
TRBJ2-2 . TRBD2 TRBV15 TGTGCCACCAGCAGGGGGACTAGCGGGAATCCCGGGGAGCTGTTTTTT CATSRGTSGNPGELFF
TRBJ1-3 . . TRBV30 TGTGCCTGGGGAACCCCGGCTGGAAACACCATATATTTT CAWGTPAGNTIYF
TRBJ2-5 . TRBD2 TRBV20-1 TGCAGTGCTAGGCGGGGACTACAAGAGACCCAGTACTTC CSARRGLQETQYF
TRBJ2-5 once . TRBV5-1 TGCGCCAGCAGCTTGGCAGGGCCAGGAGAGACCCAGTACTTC CASSLAGPGETQYF
TRBJ1-1 once TRBD1 TRBV29-1 TGCAGCGGCTCTGACAGGGGGTTGAACACTGAAGCTTTCTTT CSGSDRGLNTEAFF
TRBJ2-5 . TRBD1 TRBV4-2 TGTGCCAGCAGCCAAACAGGGACAGGGGAGTTTGGAGAGACCCAGTACTTC CASSQTGTGEFGETQYF
TRBJ2-1 . TRBD1 TRBV7-9 TGTGCCAGTAAGAGGACAGGGGGCGCGCATAATGAGCAGTTCTTC CASKRTGGAHNEQFF
TRBJ1-2 . TRBD1 TRBV7-2 TGTGCCAGCAGCTCTAGGCAACGGACAGGCTATGGCTACACCTTC CASSSRQRTGYGYTF
TRBJ2-5 once TRBD2 TRBV10-3 TGTGCCATCAGTTCTCAACTAGCGAGACAAGAGACCCAGTACTTC CAISSQLARQETQYF
TRBJ2-1 . . TRBV3-1 TGTGCCAGCAGCCAAGACCCGAGCTACAATGAGCAGTTCTTC CASSQDPSYNEQFF
TRBJ1-2 . . TRBV7-2 TGTGCCAGCAGTCCTGAATATCGAGGGATTGGCTACACCTTC CASSPEYRGIGYTF
TRBJ2-2 . . TRBV6-2/TRBV6-3 TGTGCCAGCAGTTACGCTACCACCGGGGAGCTGTTTTTT CASSYATTGELFF
TRBJ2-1 . TRBD2 TRBV29-1 TGCAGCGTTGCGGGACTAGCGGGGGTAGAGCCGTTCTTC CSVAGLAGVEPFF
TRBJ1-1 . . TRBV5-1 TGCGCCAGCAGCTTGGCGGGGGGCAGAGCTTTCTTT CASSLAGGRAFF
TRBJ2-4 . TRBD1 TRBV12-3/TRBV12-4 TGTGCCAGCAGAGGACAGGGGCGGGGGAAGAGGCCAGGAAACATTCAGTACTTC CASRGQGRGKRPGNIQYF
TRBJ1-6 . . TRBV7-2 TGTGCCAGCAGCATGCTACAGCTTGGGAATTCACCCCTCCACTTT CASSMLQLGNSPLHF
TRBJ2-7 once . TRBV20-1 TGCAGTGCTAGTTATAGCGGCATCCGCTCCTACGAGCAGTACTTC CSASYSGIRSYEQYF
TRBJ1-2 . TRBD1 TRBV30 TGTGCCTGGAGTGTCCGGCAGGGGGATTTCAATGGCTACACCTTC CAWSVRQGDFNGYTF
TRBJ2-7 . . TRBV28 TGTGCCAGCAGTCGGACCCATGGTGGAGACTACGAGCAGTACTTC CASSRTHGGDYEQYF
TRBJ2-3 . TRBD2 TRBV29-1 TGCAGCGTTACTGTGACTAGCGGGGGGCGCACAGATACGCAGTATTTT CSVTVTSGGRTDTQYF
TRBJ2-2 . . TRBV12-5 TGTGCTAGTGCCCAGAACACCGGGGAGCTGTTTTTT CASAQNTGELFF
TRBJ1-1 . . TRBV7-9 TGTGCCAGCAGCTTAGGGCAGGGAAGGGGCACTGAAGCTTTCTTT CASSLGQGRGTEAFF
TRBJ2-6 . . TRBV4-1 TGCGCCAGCAGCCAAGAAGATGGTGGGCAGGGAGCGCAAGGGGCCAACGTCCTGACTTTC CASSQEDGGQGAQGANVLTF
TRBJ1-1 . . TRBV3-1 TGTGCCAGCAGCCCCCTGGGGTTGGACACTGAAGCTTTCTTT CASSPLGLDTEAFF
TRBJ2-7 . TRBD2 TRBV12-3/TRBV12-4 TGTGCCAGCAGTTTCGCCGGGACTAGGAGCTACGAGCAGTACTTC CASSFAGTRSYEQYF
TRBJ2-7 few . TRBV6-6 TGTGCCAGCAGTTCGACCCAAATTTCTTACGAGCAGTACTTC CASSSTQISYEQYF
TRBJ1-5 . . TRBV1 TGCACCAGCAGCTCCCCGCTCTGGGAGCAGCCCCAGCATTTT CTSSSPLWEQPQHF
TRBJ2-7 . TRBD1 TRBV29-1 TGCAGCGTTGAAACCGGGACAGGGAGGCTCGAGCAGTACTTC CSVETGTGRLEQYF
TRBJ2-3 . TRBD1 TRBV25-1 TGTGCCAGCAGTGATACAGGGGCAGATACGCAGTATTTT CASSDTGADTQYF
TRBJ2-7 . . TRBV2 TGTGCCAGCAGCGAACGGTCCGGGTCTGTCGAGCAGTACTTC CASSERSGSVEQYF